These T cell receptor beta chains were read from a single sample in a study of type 1 regulatory T cells. TCRdb analysed the reads with MiXCR anew, one entry per CDR3 protein. The sample lists some 60,000 distinct CDR3 sequences, 62% seen once, with less than 2% in the top ten. Their target antigens are unknown. Sequencing was carried out using cultured non-Tr1 T cells, either the whole culture or a sorted T cell fraction (not recorded which). Every receptor here comes from a human donor in good health. Both conserved end residues are part of each CDR3. A D gene is named only where the DNA matches it firmly. Size is stated for part of the rows, as once, few or many counts, or as a class when the clone is expanded.

j_call v_call d_call clone_size cdr3_nt cdr3_aa
TRBJ2-7 TRBV20-1 TRBD2 - TGCAGTGCTATGACCGCTAGCGGGAACTACGAGCAGTACTTC CSAMTASGNYEQYF
TRBJ2-1 TRBV12-3/TRBV12-4 TRBD2 few TGTGCCAGCAATTCTTACTCACTAGCGGGAACCTACAATGAGCAGTTCTTC CASNSYSLAGTYNEQFF
TRBJ1-6 TRBV30 - few TGTGCCTGTAATACAGGACCCCTCCACTTT CACNTGPLHF
TRBJ2-3 TRBV5-4 - medium-sized TGTGCCAGCAGTTTCGCGGATACGCAGTATTTT CASSFADTQYF
TRBJ2-7 TRBV2 TRBD2 once TGTGCCACCGGTCAACTCAGCGGGAGGGGGGGCGAGCAGTACTTC CATGQLSGRGGEQYF
TRBJ2-1 TRBV15 TRBD2 - TGTGCCACCAGTTCGGGGGGGGTCGGCGGCGGCGAGGAGATCTTC CATSSGGVGGGEEIF
TRBJ2-1 TRBV2 TRBD2 many TGTGCCAGCAGTGAACGTAGCGGGAGGCTCATACTTTCCAATGAGCAGTTCTTC CASSERSGRLILSNEQFF
TRBJ2-1 TRBV16 - - TGTGCCAGCAGCCAGATCAACAGGGTTGAGCAGTTCTTC CASSQINRVEQFF
TRBJ2-1 TRBV5-1 - - TGCGCCAGCAGCTTGGTTCAGGGTGAGCAGTTCTTC CASSLVQGEQFF
TRBJ2-7 TRBV7-9 - few TGTGCCAGCAGCTTAACGGAATTCGAGCAGTACTTC CASSLTEFEQYF
TRBJ1-2 TRBV10-3 - - TGTGCCATCAGTGAGTCGGGACAAAAAAACTATGGCTACACCTTC CAISESGQKNYGYTF
TRBJ2-3 TRBV28 TRBD1 - TGTGCCAGCAGTACCCCGGGACAGGGGTCCGATACGCAGTATTTT CASSTPGQGSDTQYF
TRBJ2-2 TRBV5-6 - - TGTGCCAGCAGCCGACCCGGGGAGCTGTTTTTT CASSRPGELFF
TRBJ2-3 TRBV11-3 TRBD1 few TGTGCCAGCAGCCGAGGACAGGGGGCCGTCACAGATACGCAGTATTTT CASSRGQGAVTDTQYF